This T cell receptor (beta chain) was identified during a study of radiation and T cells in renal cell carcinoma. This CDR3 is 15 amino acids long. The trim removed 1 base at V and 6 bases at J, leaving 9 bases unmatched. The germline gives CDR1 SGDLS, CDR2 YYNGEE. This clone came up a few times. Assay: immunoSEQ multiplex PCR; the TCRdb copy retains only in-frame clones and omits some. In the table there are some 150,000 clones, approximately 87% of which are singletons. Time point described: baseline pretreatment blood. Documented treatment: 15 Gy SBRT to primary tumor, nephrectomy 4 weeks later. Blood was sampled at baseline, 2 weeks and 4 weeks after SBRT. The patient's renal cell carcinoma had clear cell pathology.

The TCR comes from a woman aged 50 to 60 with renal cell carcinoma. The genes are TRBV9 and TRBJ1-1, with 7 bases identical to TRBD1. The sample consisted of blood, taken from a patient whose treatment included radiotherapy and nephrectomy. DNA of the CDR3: TGTGCCAGCAGCGTACGTGGAGGGGGCGCCGCTGAAGCTTTCTTT. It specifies CASSVRGGGAAEAFF.